The 17 T cell receptor beta chains presented below share a single source sample, sequenced in a study of blood T cell repertoires in COVID-19. Data came from immunoSEQ multiplex PCR; TCRdb stores just in-frame clones and leaves some out. The sample consists of about 210,000 clones, about four fifths of them appearing once. Sequenced input: peripheral blood. The receptors were gathered from a woman aged 40 to 50 with active or convalescent COVID-19.

V and J are TRBV12-3 or TRBV12-4 and TRBJ1-6; D is perhaps TRBD1 (6 bases). CDR3 length equals 13 residues. The V end was cut by 7 bases, the J end by 5 bases, with 9 bases between. The DNA for the CDR3 is TGTGCCAGCATGGACAGCAATAATTCACCCCTCCACTTT. Translated: CASMDSNNSPLHF.

This clone came up a few times. The rearrangement links TRBV30 to TRBJ2-5, with 10 bases fitting TRBD2. The CDR3 covers 15 residues. V shed 4 bases, J shed 4 bases, and the junction held 9 bases outside the gene matches. Germline V gene lookup returns CDR1 GTSNPN and CDR2 SVGIG (reference sequence). The CDR3 here is CAWTEKGLATETQYF. The CDR3, as DNA: TGTGCCTGGACGGAAAAGGGACTAGCGACAGAGACCCAGTACTTC.

This rearrangement joins TRBV24-1 to TRBJ2-1, with 9 bases aligning to TRBD1. V shed 7 bases, J shed 9 bases, and the junction held 6 bases outside the gene matches. The CDR3 runs to 13 residues. Germline assignment: CDR1 KGHDR and CDR2 SFDVKD. The DNA for the CDR3 is TGTGCCACCAGCCAGGACAGGGGACGTGAGCAGTTCTTC. Translating gives CATSQDRGREQFF.

This clone has a count of ten or more. The CDR3 nucleotides are TGCAGCGGAGGGACTAGCGGCAATGAGCAGTTCTTC. It is translated as CSGGTSGNEQFF. The V call is TRBV29-1, the J call TRBJ2-1, with 11 bases lining up with TRBD2. Trimming at V came to 7 bases and at J to 6 bases, leaving 2 bases not matched to a gene. The length of the CDR3 is 12 residues. CDR1 and CDR2 from the germline V gene are SQVTM and ANQGSEA.

The chain joins TRBV24-1 to TRBJ1-2; 10 bases align to TRBD1. V was clipped by 3 bases and J by 5 bases; unmatched bases: 14. Germline CDR1 and CDR2: KGHDR and SFDVKD. This CDR3 comprises 18 residues. In DNA, the CDR3 is TGTGCCACCAGTGATGCGGACAGGGGGGACGTTTCATGGTATGGCTACACCTTC. Translating gives CATSDADRGDVSWYGYTF.

The chain has TRBV25-1 and TRBJ2-3, with 7 bases lining up with TRBD2. Trimming took 5 bases from V and 0 from J; bases not matched to a gene: 2. Germline V lookup: CDR1 MGHDK, CDR2 SYGVNS. The CDR3 spans 14 residues. The CDR3 sequence is CASSPRGSTDTQYF. CDR3 in DNA: TGTGCCAGCAGTCCGCGGGGGAGCACAGATACGCAGTATTTT. Full variable domain (remainder filled in from reference TRBV25-1 and TRBJ2-3): EADIYQTPRYLVIGTGKKITLECSQTMGHDKMYWYQQDPGMELHLIHYSYGVNSTEKGDLSSESTVSRIRTEHFPLTLESARPSHTSQYLCASSPRGSTDTQYFGPGTRLTVL.

The rearrangement links TRBV9 to TRBJ1-3; maybe TRBD1 (6 bases). This CDR3 is built from 16 residues. In germline, CDR1 is SGDLS, CDR2 YYNGEE. V was shortened by 2 bases and J by 6 bases, with 18 bases between the two germline ends. The CDR3 loop is CASSVGIQGFLNTIYF. The CDR3 DNA sequence: TGTGCCAGCAGCGTGGGTATACAGGGATTTTTAAACACCATATATTTT.

In this sample, this clone turned up once. The chain is built from TRBV30 and TRBJ2-5, with TRBD1 matching over 10 bases. The CDR3 length is 17 residues. The V segment lost 2 bases and the J segment 5 bases; nucleotides outside the gene matches: 14. Germline V gene sequence: CDR1 GTSNPN, CDR2 SVGIG (reference sequence). Written as DNA, the CDR3 is TGTGCCTGGAGTCCCGGGGTCGGGACAGGGGACCGGGAGACCCAGTACTTC. Protein product: CAWSPGVGTGDRETQYF.

This chain joins TRBV6-5 and TRBJ1-2; 8 nucleotides line up with TRBD1. After removal of 6 bases from V and 3 bases from J, the junction contained 3 bases not matched to a gene. The CDR3 totals 13 residues. Germline V gene data show CDR1 as MNHEY and CDR2 as SVGAGI. The DNA for the CDR3 is TGTGCCAGCAGGATGACAGGGGACTATGGCTACACCTTC. Translating gives CASRMTGDYGYTF.

This clone was counted a few times. The rearrangement links TRBV5-8 to TRBJ1-1; D might be TRBD1 (5 bases). This CDR3 is 16 amino acids long. Germline V CDR1 and CDR2: SGHTS, YDEGEE. The V and J ends lost 2 bases and 5 bases respectively, with 19 bases between them. The CDR3 loop is CASSFDLGGVGTEAFF. CDR3 sequence (DNA): TGTGCCAGCAGCTTTGACCTCGGGGGAGTCGGTACTGAAGCTTTCTTT.

The chain combines TRBV5-1 with TRBJ1-1; 8 nucleotides agree with TRBD1. Looked up from germline, CDR1 is SGHRS and CDR2 is YFSETQ. V lost 4 bases, J lost 7 bases, and 12 bases stayed unmatched. The CDR3 extends over 15 amino acids. The CDR3 protein is CASSIRTGYHGEAFF. CDR3 coding DNA: TGCGCCAGCAGCATAAGGACAGGGTACCACGGTGAAGCTTTCTTT.

The chain links TRBV10-3 to TRBJ2-3; D possibly corresponds to TRBD2 (5 bases). Trimming removed 3 bases at V and 0 bases at J, with 10 bases between. CDR1 ENHRY and CDR2 SYGVKD come from the germline V gene. CDR3 length equals 15 residues. The CDR3 reads CAISDRETSTDTQYF. The CDR3 DNA reads as TGTGCCATCAGTGACCGGGAAACTAGCACAGATACGCAGTATTTT.

The chain links TRBV2 to TRBJ2-1; 8 bases are a match to TRBD1. The trim removed 1 base at V and 4 bases at J, leaving 3 bases unmatched. The CDR3 extends over 15 amino acids. Looked up from germline, CDR1 is SNHLY and CDR2 is FYNNEI. CDR3 sequence (DNA): TGTGCCAGCAGTGAAGAAGGGACAGGTTACAATGAGCAGTTCTTC. Translation gives CASSEEGTGYNEQFF.

The rearrangement uses TRBV5-4 and TRBJ1-6, with 7 bases lining up with TRBD1. V gave up 2 bases and J gave up 10 bases; unmatched junction bases: 9. The CDR3 extends over 15 amino acids. Germline V gene lookup returns CDR1 SGHNT and CDR2 YYREEE (reference sequence). CDR3 nucleotides: TGTGCCAGCAGCTTTTCACAGGGGACCGAATCACCCCTCCACTTT. This translates into CASSFSQGTESPLHF.

The chain is built from TRBV7-8 and TRBJ1-5; D gene uncertain. CDR1 and CDR2 (germline): SGHVS, FQNEAQ. The CDR3 runs 15 residues. V lost 5 bases and J lost 2, with 13 bases in between. The CDR3 DNA follows: TGTGCCAGCAGCGTGTACAGAGCGGGCAATCAGCCCCAGCATTTT. Translation: CASSVYRAGNQPQHF.

The rearrangement joins TRBV6-2 or TRBV6-3 to TRBJ2-7; maybe TRBD2 (5 bases). V dropped 5 bases and J dropped 1 base, with 15 bases sitting between them. This CDR3 is built from 15 residues. Germline CDR1 MNHEY, CDR2 SVGEGT. CDR3: CASSVAGSGSYEQYF. CDR3 nucleotides: TGTGCCAGCAGTGTCGCGGGTAGTGGGTCCTACGAGCAGTACTTC.

CDR3 DNA sequence: TGTGCCAGCAGCTTGAAACTGACAGGGATAACTGAAGCTTTCTTT. Translating gives CASSLKLTGITEAFF. The chain carries TRBV5-8 and TRBJ1-1; 7 bases match TRBD1. The germline CDR1 and CDR2 sequences are SGHTS and YDEGEE. The V segment lost 1 base and the J segment 5 bases; nucleotides outside the gene matches: 8. This CDR3 contains 15 residues.